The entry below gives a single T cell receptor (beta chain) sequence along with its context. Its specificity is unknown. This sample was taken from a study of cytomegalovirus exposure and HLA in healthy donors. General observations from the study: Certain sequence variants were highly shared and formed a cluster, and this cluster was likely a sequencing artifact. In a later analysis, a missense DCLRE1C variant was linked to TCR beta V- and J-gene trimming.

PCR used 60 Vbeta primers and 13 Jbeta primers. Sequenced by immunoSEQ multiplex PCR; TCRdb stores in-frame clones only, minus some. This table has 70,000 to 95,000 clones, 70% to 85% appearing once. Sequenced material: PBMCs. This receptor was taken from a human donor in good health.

CDR3 DNA sequence: TGTGCCAGCAGCGTAGACGAGACTAGTGGCCGCGGTACGCAGTATTTT. This translates into CASSVDETSGRGTQYF. J is TRBJ2-3 and V is TRBV9; tentatively, D is TRBD2 (6 bases). Germline assignment: CDR1 SGDLS and CDR2 YYNGEE. The CDR3 covers 16 residues. V gave up 0 bases and J gave up 8 bases, with 19 bases separating them.